This T cell receptor (beta chain) emerged from a study of blood T cell repertoires in COVID-19. Overall study: Whether acute or convalescent, the COVID-19 samples came from the United States, Italy and Spain. PBMCs, B-cell-depleted T cells, or T cells were the source of the cDNA or gDNA that made up the material.

As handled by the study authors: The assay estimated nucleated cells by amplifying reference gene primers. Libraries were prepared by immunoSEQ multiplex PCR; TCRdb keeps only in-frame clonotypes and omits some of them. V and J calls and clone size are given by that table; D and trimming were obtained from the DNA. The sample contains 45,000 to 60,000 clones, roughly four fifths of which appear only once. The CDR3 is 14 residues long. CDR1 is SGDLS, CDR2 YYNGEE, per germline. The V gene lost 0 bases and the J gene lost 4 bases, with 10 bases spanning the gap. The V call is TRBV9, the J call TRBJ1-2; D gene uncertain. The receptor's source is a woman over 75 with acute or convalescent COVID-19. Sample: peripheral blood. In DNA form, the CDR3 reads TGTGCCAGCAGCGTAGACGGGGAGGTCTATGGCTACACCTTC. Its translation is CASSVDGEVYGYTF.